This T cell receptor beta chain is from a study of OX40 agonist ivuxolimab in advanced cancers. As for the study in general: Dose-escalation patients had hepatocellular carcinoma, melanoma, renal cell or head and neck cancer.

Generated by immunoSEQ multiplex PCR, the TCRdb table keeps only in-frame clones and is missing some. The sample holds around 64,000 clones, 70% to 90% seen once. The CDR3 runs to 15 residues. Germline V gene lookup returns CDR1 GTSNPN and CDR2 SVGIG (reference sequence). V lost 0 bases and J lost 7, with 18 bases in between. This clone showed up just once. Exclusion of a patient followed from autoimmune disease history or systemic immunosuppression. The receptor comes from an adult with an advanced solid tumor such as melanoma, head and neck, liver or kidney cancer. The sequenced sample was CD4+ or CD8+ T cells sorted from blood, obtained in a trial of the OX40 agonist ivuxolimab. The V and J genes are TRBV30 and TRBJ2-5, with D hard to call. This CDR3 reads CAWSVPTPLSGTQYF. The CDR3 bases are TGTGCCTGGAGTGTACCAACTCCACTCTCGGGGACCCAGTACTTC.